A selection of T cell receptor beta chains follows, all from one sample in a study of blood T cell repertoires in COVID-19. Clones were sequenced by immunoSEQ multiplex PCR, and TCRdb holds only the in-frame ones, with some missing. The sample lists 40,000 to 50,000 clones, 75% to 95% seen once, with under 6.5% in the top ten. The sequenced sample was peripheral blood. The source is a man between 65 and 85 years old with acute or convalescent COVID-19. The CDR3 runs from the conserved cysteine through the conserved F or W.

v_gene	CDR3aa
TRBV3-1/TRBV3-2	CASSQGTGSPMPYGYTF
TRBV5-4	CASSSQGGTATFNTEAFF
TRBV24-1	CATSYGTGGAGGELFF
TRBV9	CASSATTGWVNEQYF
TRBV5-1	CASSLYYEQYF
TRBV5-6	CASSLRGLGYGNTIYF
TRBV7-9	CASSSLGEDEKLFF
TRBV27	CASSFLSTNEKLFF
TRBV9	CACSGTSGTQYF
TRBV4-1	CASSQAIALTGMNTEAFF
TRBV5-8	CASSLVGRATYEQYF
TRBV7-2	CASSLNRGTEAFF
TRBV5-1	CASSLVGVPEAFF
TRBV7-2	CASSPVTGGRTEAFF
TRBV5-6	CASSFWSRVWSNQPQHF
TRBV6-5	CASSWTGGGYEQYF
TRBV30	CAWQTGPSYGYTF
TRBV7-9	CASSPLNQPQHF
TRBV9	CASSDGLAGGQSSYNEQFF
TRBV15	CATSRDPRGNSPLHF
TRBV2	CASRLAGVYNEQFF
TRBV6-2/TRBV6-3	CASSSPETGDYGYTF
TRBV10-3	CAISERQGFYGYTF
TRBV7-2	CASSRTSGSYNEQFF
TRBV5-1	CASSKGPGGGQDTQYF
TRBV18	CASSPIPTSNYGYTF
TRBV5-1	CASSFKVAGGDTQYF
TRBV6-2/TRBV6-3	CASSYSEAGQSSYNEQFF
TRBV3-1/TRBV3-2	CASSQERTSGETQYF
TRBV18	CASSPPGLGQGPPLHF
TRBV7-9	CASSSRDSYTEAFF
TRBV25-1	CASSDTSTGFTGELFF
TRBV12-3/TRBV12-4	CASSLAGSHEQYF
TRBV7-6	CASSLREVNSPLHF
TRBV6-5	CASRPTTGPYGYTF
TRBV10-2	CASRKYPGLDSPLHF
TRBV13	CASSLRTYSSYEQYF
TRBV5-1	CASSFPSAYNEQFF
TRBV6-5	CASSYLISGEYGYTF
TRBV27	CASSTLGGEQYF
TRBV21-1	CASSKKWGNSSYEQYF
TRBV2	CASYTPGVGRGNEKLFF
TRBV4-1	CASSQGVRDRGYTF
TRBV12-3/TRBV12-4	CASSLGGGTEAFF
TRBV28	CASSFYRYNEQFF
TRBV18	CASSTGRGHYEQYF
TRBV5-1	CASSLTQGVGEKLFF
TRBV5-4	CASSFRTTFNSPLHF
TRBV19	CASRTGTNYGYTF
TRBV5-1	CASSSTSGGFADTQYF
TRBV6-6	CAPYFAGTNEKLFF
TRBV5-6	CASSLPGRVNTDTQYF
TRBV4-1	CATSETGREKLFF
TRBV24-1	CATSDPRGGHNEQFF
TRBV2	CAIPIAGSSYEQYF
TRBV7-2	CASSRWGRGRTGELFF
TRBV21-1	CASSVSLAGGPVDTQYF
TRBV18	CASSPPPGASNQPQHF
TRBV28	CASSPPKGAEQYF
TRBV5-5	CASSLFQGRGAFF